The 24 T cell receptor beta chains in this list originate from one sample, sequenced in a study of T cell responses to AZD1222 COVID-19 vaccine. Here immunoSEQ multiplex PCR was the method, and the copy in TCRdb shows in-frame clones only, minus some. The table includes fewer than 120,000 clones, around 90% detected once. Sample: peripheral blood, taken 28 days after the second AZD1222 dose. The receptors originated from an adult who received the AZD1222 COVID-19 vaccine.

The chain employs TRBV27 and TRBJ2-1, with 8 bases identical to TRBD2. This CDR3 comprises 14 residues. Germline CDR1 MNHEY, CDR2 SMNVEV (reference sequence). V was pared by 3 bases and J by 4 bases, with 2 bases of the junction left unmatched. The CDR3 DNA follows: TGTGCCAGCAGTTTGCGGGGGGTATACAATGAGCAGTTCTTC. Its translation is CASSLRGVYNEQFF.

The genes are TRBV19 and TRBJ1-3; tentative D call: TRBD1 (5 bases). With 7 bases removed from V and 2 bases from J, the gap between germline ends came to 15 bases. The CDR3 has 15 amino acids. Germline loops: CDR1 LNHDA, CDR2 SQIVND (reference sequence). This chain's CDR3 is CASTEGRTPGNTIYF. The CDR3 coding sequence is TGTGCCAGTACCGAGGGACGGACGCCTGGAAACACCATATATTTT.

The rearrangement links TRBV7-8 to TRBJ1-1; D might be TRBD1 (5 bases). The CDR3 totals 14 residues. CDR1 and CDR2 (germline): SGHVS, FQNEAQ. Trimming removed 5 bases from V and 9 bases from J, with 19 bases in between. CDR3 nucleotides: TGTGCCAGCAGCCCGGGAGTCCTGAGGGGAAAAGCTTTCTTT. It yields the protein CASSPGVLRGKAFF. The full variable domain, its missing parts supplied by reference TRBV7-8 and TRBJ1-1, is GAGVSQSPRYKVAKRGQDVALRCDPISGHVSLFWYQQALGQGPEFLTYFQNEAQLDKSGLPSDRFFAERPEGSVSTLKIQRTQQEDSAVYLCASSPGVLRGKAFFGQGTRLTVV.

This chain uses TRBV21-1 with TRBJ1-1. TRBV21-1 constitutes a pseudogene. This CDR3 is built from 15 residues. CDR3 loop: CASSPQVSHEREAFF. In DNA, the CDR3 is TGTGCCAGCAGCCCCCAAGTCAGTCACGAGCGTGAAGCTTTCTTT.

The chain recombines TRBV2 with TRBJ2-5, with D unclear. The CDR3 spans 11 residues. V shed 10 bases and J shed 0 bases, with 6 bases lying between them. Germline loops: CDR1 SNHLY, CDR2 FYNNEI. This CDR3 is CATQYQETQYF. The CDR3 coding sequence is TGTGCCACGCAGTACCAAGAGACCCAGTACTTC.

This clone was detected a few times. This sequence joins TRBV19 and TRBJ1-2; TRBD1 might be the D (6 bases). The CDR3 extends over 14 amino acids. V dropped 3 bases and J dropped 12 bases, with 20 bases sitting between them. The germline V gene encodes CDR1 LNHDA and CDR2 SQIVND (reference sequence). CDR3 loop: CASSIAGTRVSNTF. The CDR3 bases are TGTGCCAGTAGTATTGCCGGGACAAGAGTTTCGAACACCTTC.

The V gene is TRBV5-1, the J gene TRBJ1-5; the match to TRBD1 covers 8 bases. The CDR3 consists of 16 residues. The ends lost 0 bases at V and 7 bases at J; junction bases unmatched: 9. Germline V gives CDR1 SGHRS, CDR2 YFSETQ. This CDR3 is CASSLEQGALGQPQHF. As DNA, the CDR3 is TGCGCCAGCAGCTTGGAGCAGGGGGCCTTAGGGCAGCCCCAGCATTTT.

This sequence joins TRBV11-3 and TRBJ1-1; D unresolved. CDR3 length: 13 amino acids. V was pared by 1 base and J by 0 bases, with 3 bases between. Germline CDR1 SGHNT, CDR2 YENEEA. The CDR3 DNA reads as TGTGCCAGCAGCTTAGGTATGAACACTGAAGCTTTCTTT. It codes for CASSLGMNTEAFF. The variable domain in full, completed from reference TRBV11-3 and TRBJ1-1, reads EAGVVQSPRYKIIEKKQPVAFWCNPISGHNTLYWYLQNLGQGPELLIRYENEEAVDDSQLPKDRFSAERLKGVDSTLKIQPAELGDSAVYLCASSLGMNTEAFFGQGTRLTVV.

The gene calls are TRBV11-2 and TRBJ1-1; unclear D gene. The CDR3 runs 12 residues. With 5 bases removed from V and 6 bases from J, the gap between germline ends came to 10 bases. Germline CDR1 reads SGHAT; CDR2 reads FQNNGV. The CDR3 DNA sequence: TGTGCCAGCAGCCCCCTAGTAGCTGAAGCTTTCTTT. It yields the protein CASSPLVAEAFF.

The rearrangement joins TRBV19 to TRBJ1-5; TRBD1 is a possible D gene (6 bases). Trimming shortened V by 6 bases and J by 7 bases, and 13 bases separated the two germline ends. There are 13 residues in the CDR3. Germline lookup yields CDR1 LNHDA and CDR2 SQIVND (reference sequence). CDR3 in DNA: TGTGCCAGTAGCCGGACAGTCGAACAGCCCCAGCATTTT. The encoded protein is CASSRTVEQPQHF.

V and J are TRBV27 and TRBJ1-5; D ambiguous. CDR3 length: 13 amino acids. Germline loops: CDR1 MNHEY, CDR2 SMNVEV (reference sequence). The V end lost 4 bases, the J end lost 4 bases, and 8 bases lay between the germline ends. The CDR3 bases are TGTGCCAGCAGTTCAAAACAGAATCAGCCCCAGCATTTT. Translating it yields CASSSKQNQPQHF.

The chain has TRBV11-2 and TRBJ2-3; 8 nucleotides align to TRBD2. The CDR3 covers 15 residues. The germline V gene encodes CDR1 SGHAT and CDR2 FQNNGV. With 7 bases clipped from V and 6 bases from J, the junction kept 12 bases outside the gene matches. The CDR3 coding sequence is TGTGCCAGCAACCTTCGGGGGGGCCTAATGGATACGCAGTATTTT. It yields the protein CASNLRGGLMDTQYF.

The CDR3 DNA reads TGTGCCAGCAGTGAATTGGGCGCAGGGGGCTTTAAAGAGACCCAGTACTTC. This encodes CASSELGAGGFKETQYF. The rearrangement links TRBV6-1 to TRBJ2-5, with 8 nucleotides matching TRBD1. The CDR3 is 17 amino acids. Germline CDR1 MNHNS, CDR2 SASEGT. J lost 3 bases, V lost 2 bases, and 11 bases had no gene match.

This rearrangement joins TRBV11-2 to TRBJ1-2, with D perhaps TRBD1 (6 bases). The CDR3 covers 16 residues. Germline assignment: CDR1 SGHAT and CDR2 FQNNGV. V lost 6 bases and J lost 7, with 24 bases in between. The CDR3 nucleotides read TGTGCCAGCAGTTCAAAGACAGGCACGGCTCTCAGTGGCTACACCTTC. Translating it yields CASSSKTGTALSGYTF.

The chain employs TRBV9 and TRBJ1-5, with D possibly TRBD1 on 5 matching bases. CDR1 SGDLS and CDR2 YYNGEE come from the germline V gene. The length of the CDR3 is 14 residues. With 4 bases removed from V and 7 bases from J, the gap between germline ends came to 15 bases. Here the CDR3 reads CASSTSSGGQPQHF. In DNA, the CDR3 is TGTGCCAGCAGCACCAGTTCGGGGGGGCAGCCCCAGCATTTT.

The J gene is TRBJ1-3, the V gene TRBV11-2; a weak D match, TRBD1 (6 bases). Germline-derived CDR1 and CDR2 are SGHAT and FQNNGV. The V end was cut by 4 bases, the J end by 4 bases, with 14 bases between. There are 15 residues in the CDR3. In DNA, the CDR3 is TGTGCCAGCAGCTCCCCCGACGACAGGGGAAACACCATATATTTT. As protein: CASSSPDDRGNTIYF.

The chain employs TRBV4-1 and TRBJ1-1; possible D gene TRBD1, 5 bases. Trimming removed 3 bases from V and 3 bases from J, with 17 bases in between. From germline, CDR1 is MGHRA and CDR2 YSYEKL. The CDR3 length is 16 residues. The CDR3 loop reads CASSQLGRTKHTEAFF. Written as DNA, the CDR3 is TGCGCCAGCAGCCAGTTGGGACGGACGAAGCACACTGAAGCTTTCTTT.

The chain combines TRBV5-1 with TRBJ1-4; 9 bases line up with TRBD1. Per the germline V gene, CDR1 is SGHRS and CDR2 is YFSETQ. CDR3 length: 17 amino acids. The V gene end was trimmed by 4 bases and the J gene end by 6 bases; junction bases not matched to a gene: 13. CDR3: CASSRGTGQPRDEKLFF. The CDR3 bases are TGCGCCAGCAGCCGTGGGACAGGGCAACCGAGGGATGAAAAACTGTTTTTT.

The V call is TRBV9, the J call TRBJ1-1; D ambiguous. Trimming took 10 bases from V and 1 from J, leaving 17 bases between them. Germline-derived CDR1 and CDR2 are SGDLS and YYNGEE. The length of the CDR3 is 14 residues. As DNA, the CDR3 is TGTGCCTCTTCGTACCGGTCCTCGAACACTGAAGCTTTCTTT. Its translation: CASSYRSSNTEAFF. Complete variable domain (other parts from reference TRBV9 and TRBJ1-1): DSGVTQTPKHLITATGQRVTLRCSPRSGDLSVYWYQQSLDQGLQFLIQYYNGEERAKGNILERFSAQQFPDLHSELNLSSLELGDSALYFCASSYRSSNTEAFFGQGTRLTVV.

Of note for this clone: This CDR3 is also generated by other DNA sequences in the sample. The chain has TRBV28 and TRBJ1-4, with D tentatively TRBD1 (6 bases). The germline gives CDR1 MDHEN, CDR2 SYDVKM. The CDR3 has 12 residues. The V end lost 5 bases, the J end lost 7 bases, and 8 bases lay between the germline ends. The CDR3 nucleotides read TGTGCCAGCAGTCGAGGGGGTGAAAAACTGTTTTTT. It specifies CASSRGGEKLFF.

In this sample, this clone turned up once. CDR3 sequence reads: CASSGKRGFSNQPQHF. DNA for the CDR3: TGTGCCAGCAGTGGGAAGAGGGGATTCAGCAATCAGCCCCAGCATTTT. This chain links TRBV6-1 with TRBJ1-5; possibly TRBD1 for D (5 bases). The length of the CDR3 is 16 residues. From germline, CDR1 is MNHNS and CDR2 SASEGT. V was cut by 4 bases and J by 1 base, with 14 bases left in between.

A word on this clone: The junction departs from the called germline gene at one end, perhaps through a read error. In DNA, the CDR3 is TGCAGCGTGGAAGGGGAGGGGACCTCCTACGAGCAGTACTTC. Protein: CSVEGEGTSYEQYF. V is TRBV29-1 and J is TRBJ2-7; 7 bases match TRBD2. The V gene's germline CDR1 is SQVTM and CDR2 ANQGSEA. The CDR3 length is 14 residues.

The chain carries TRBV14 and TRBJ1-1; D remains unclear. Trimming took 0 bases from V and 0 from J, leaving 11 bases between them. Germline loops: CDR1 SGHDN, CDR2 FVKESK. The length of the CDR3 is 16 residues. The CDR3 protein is CASSQDLGNMNTEAFF. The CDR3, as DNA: TGTGCCAGCAGCCAAGATCTGGGGAATATGAACACTGAAGCTTTCTTT.

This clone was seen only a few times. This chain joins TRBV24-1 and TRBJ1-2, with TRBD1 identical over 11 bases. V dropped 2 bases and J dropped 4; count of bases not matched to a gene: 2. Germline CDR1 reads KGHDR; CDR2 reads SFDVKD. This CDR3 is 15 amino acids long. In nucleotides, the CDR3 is TGTGCCACCAGTGATTCCGGGACAGGGGGCTATGGCTACACCTTC. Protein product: CATSDSGTGGYGYTF.